The 7 T cell receptor beta chains reported below all come from one sample, sequenced in a study of blood T cell repertoires in COVID-19. Sequenced by immunoSEQ multiplex PCR; TCRdb stores in-frame clones only, minus some. The top ten clones hold more than 4.5% of a sample with about 170,000 clones, 80% to 95% of them seen once. The material sequenced was peripheral blood. These receptors were collected from a man younger than 40 with COVID-19, enrolled during active disease.

The V call is TRBV4-3, the J call TRBJ2-7; TRBD2 is a possible D gene (5 bases). The CDR3 covers 16 residues. Trimming removed 1 base at V and 2 bases at J, with 15 bases between. Germline lookup yields CDR1 LGHNA and CDR2 YSLEER. CDR3: CASSQALATPPYEQYF. CDR3 nucleotides: TGCGCCAGCAGCCAAGCTTTAGCGACCCCCCCCTACGAGCAGTACTTC.

This chain connects TRBV3-1 (or the pseudogene TRBV3-2) to TRBJ1-3, with TRBD1 identical over 7 bases. Trimming took 4 bases from V and 4 from J; bases not matched to a gene: 10. The CDR3 is 16 amino acids. Germline-derived CDR1 and CDR2 are LGHDT and YNNKEL (reference sequence). The CDR3 DNA reads TGTGCCAGCAGCCTCCTAGGGGGCGCCCTCGGAAACACCATATATTTT. It translates to CASSLLGGALGNTIYF.

This chain connects TRBV30 to TRBJ2-2; 11 nucleotides agree with TRBD2. CDR1 GTSNPN and CDR2 SVGIG come from the germline V gene (reference sequence). This CDR3 has 17 residues. After removal of 1 base from V and 1 base from J, the junction contained 5 bases not matched to a gene. The CDR3 spells CAWSGLAGSLNTGELFF. In nucleotides, the CDR3 is TGTGCCTGGAGTGGACTAGCGGGGTCCTTGAACACCGGGGAGCTGTTTTTT.

The table lists this clone with a count of one. The chain is built from TRBV4-3 and TRBJ2-3, with 8 bases fitting TRBD1. The CDR3 spans 16 residues. Germline V gives CDR1 LGHNA, CDR2 YSLEER. V dropped 0 bases and J dropped 4; count of bases not matched to a gene: 6. For the CDR3, the DNA is TGCGCCAGCAGCCAAGATCCCAGGGGGCCATCAGATACGCAGTATTTT. It encodes CASSQDPRGPSDTQYF.

The chain uses TRBV5-4 and TRBJ2-1; 8 bases line up with TRBD1. This CDR3 comprises 15 residues. Germline CDR1 and CDR2: SGHNT and YYREEE (reference sequence). After removal of 5 bases from V and 3 bases from J, the junction contained 7 bases not matched to a gene. CDR3 nucleotides: TGTGCCAGCAGTCCAGGGGGCGAATACTACAATGAGCAGTTCTTC. Translation gives CASSPGGEYYNEQFF.

This chain uses TRBV5-1 with TRBJ2-7; D is perhaps TRBD1 (6 bases). V shed 1 base and J shed 2 bases, with 13 bases lying between them. Germline loops: CDR1 SGHRS, CDR2 YFSETQ. The CDR3 contains 15 residues. As DNA, the CDR3 is TGCGCCAGCAGCTTGCTCACAGGGAGTACCTACGAGCAGTACTTC. Residues: CASSLLTGSTYEQYF.

This chain connects TRBV28 to TRBJ2-7, with 8 bases identical to TRBD1. From germline, CDR1 is MDHEN and CDR2 SYDVKM. This CDR3 comprises 15 residues. With V trimmed by 4 bases and J by 3 bases, 8 bases remained unmatched. CDR3 bases: TGTGCCAGCAGTTCCCGGACAGGGTCTTTCTACGAGCAGTACTTC. It yields the protein CASSSRTGSFYEQYF.